A selection of T cell receptor beta chains follows, all from one sample in a study of memory CD8 T cells in hepatitis C reinfection. The assay was immunoSEQ multiplex PCR, and TCRdb's table has in-frame clones only and misses some. This sample has 45,000 to 65,000 clones, with under 90% found just once. Sequenced sample: naive CD8+ T cells sorted from blood. The receptors derive from a man aged 18 to 29 with hepatitis C virus infection. Each CDR3 is given with its conserved first and last residue. D genes are given only for firm matches. The size field is filled for only some rows; it gives once, few, many or a size class.

>NA|TRBV6-1|NA|TRBJ2-3
CASSELGRGRDTQYF
TGTGCCAGCAGTGAATTGGGCAGGGGAAGAGATACGCAGTATTTT
>NA|TRBV6-4|NA|TRBJ2-3
CAGCSGERTDTQYF
TGTGCCGGTTGTAGCGGAGAAAGAACAGATACGCAGTATTTT
>TRBD2|TRBV27|NA|TRBJ2-7
CASGTRSGSGEQYF
TGTGCCAGCGGAACCCGTAGCGGGAGTGGCGAGCAGTACTTC
>TRBD2|TRBV5-6|NA|TRBJ2-3
CASSYLAGDTDTQYF
TGTGCCAGCAGCTACCTAGCGGGAGACACAGATACGCAGTATTTT
>NA|TRBV4-1|NA|TRBJ2-3
CASSQLAPSTDTQYF
TGCGCCAGCAGCCAACTAGCGCCAAGCACAGATACGCAGTATTTT
>NA|TRBV4-1|NA|TRBJ1-1
CASSHDGRGAFF
TGCGCCAGCAGCCACGACGGTCGGGGAGCTTTCTTT
>TRBD2|TRBV6-5|NA|TRBJ2-3
CASSYGGGAGDTQYF
TGTGCCAGCAGTTATGGGGGGGGAGCGGGAGATACGCAGTATTTT
>NA|TRBV5-6|NA|TRBJ2-7
CASSLGTGEQYF
TGTGCCAGCAGCTTGGGGACGGGGGAGCAGTACTTC
>NA|TRBV9|NA|TRBJ2-1
CASSANPSVVYNEQFF
TGTGCCAGCAGCGCCAACCCTAGCGTAGTCTACAATGAGCAGTTCTTC
>NA|TRBV4-3|NA|TRBJ2-3
CASSQEREDTQYF
TGCGCCAGCAGCCAAGAGAGGGAGGATACGCAGTATTTT
>NA|TRBV19|NA|TRBJ2-1
CASKFATGSYNEQFF
TGTGCCAGTAAGTTCGCGACTGGTTCCTACAATGAGCAGTTCTTC
>NA|TRBV18|NA|TRBJ1-1
CASSPPSRNTEAFF
TGTGCCAGCTCACCACCCTCGAGGAACACTGAAGCTTTCTTT
>TRBD2|TRBV23-1|NA|TRBJ2-5
CARSPQTSRNVETQYF
TGCGCCAGAAGCCCGCAGACTAGCCGGAATGTGGAGACCCAGTACTTC
>NA|TRBV21-1|NA|TRBJ1-2
CASSKGERAHYGYGYTF
TGTGCCAGCAGCAAAGGGGAGCGGGCCCACTATGGCTATGGCTACACCTTC
>NA|TRBV7-9|NA|TRBJ2-7
CASSHQDGLSYEQYF
TGTGCCAGCAGCCACCAGGATGGCCTCTCCTACGAGCAGTACTTC
>NA|TRBV4-1|NA|TRBJ2-1
CASSQARISDSYNEQFF
TGCGCCAGCAGCCAAGCGAGGATTAGCGACTCCTACAATGAGCAGTTCTTC
>NA|TRBV4-1|NA|TRBJ2-2
CASSQGAANTGELFF
TGCGCCAGCAGCCAAGGGGCTGCGAACACCGGGGAGCTGTTTTTT
>TRBD1|TRBV19|NA|TRBJ2-2
CASSPTTGGTGELFF
TGTGCCAGTAGTCCGACGACAGGGGGCACCGGGGAGCTGTTTTTT
>TRBD2|TRBV11-2|once|TRBJ2-1
CASSPGTSGLNEQFF
TGTGCCAGCAGCCCGGGGACTAGCGGTTTAAATGAGCAGTTCTTC
>TRBD1|TRBV5-6|NA|TRBJ2-1
CASSLAGQGVNEQFF
TGTGCCAGCAGCTTGGCAGGACAGGGTGTTAATGAGCAGTTCTTC
>TRBD2|TRBV7-2|NA|TRBJ2-2
CASRPGLAGYTGELFF
TGTGCCAGCAGACCGGGACTAGCGGGGTACACCGGGGAGCTGTTTTTT
>TRBD1|TRBV15|NA|TRBJ2-7
CATSTSDRGYEQYF
TGTGCCACCAGCACTTCGGACAGGGGCTACGAGCAGTACTTC
>TRBD1|TRBV11-3|NA|TRBJ2-1
CASSDWTGDGSGEQFF
TGTGCCAGCAGCGACTGGACAGGGGATGGGTCTGGGGAGCAGTTCTTC
>TRBD1|TRBV6-5|NA|TRBJ1-6
CASRTGGNSPLHF
TGTGCCAGCAGAACAGGGGGTAATTCACCCCTCCACTTT
>TRBD2|TRBV9|NA|TRBJ2-3
CASSLGLAGGGTDTQYF
TGTGCCAGCAGCCTAGGACTAGCGGGAGGGGGCACAGATACGCAGTATTTT
>NA|TRBV4-1|NA|TRBJ2-2
CASSRTSSGELFF
TGCGCCAGCAGCCGTACTAGCTCCGGGGAGCTGTTTTTT
>TRBD1|TRBV27|NA|TRBJ2-1
CASTPGQGIMDEQFF
TGTGCCAGCACCCCGGGACAGGGGATTATGGATGAGCAGTTCTTC
>NA|TRBV4-1|NA|TRBJ2-1
CASSQVEGAYNEQFF
TGCGCCAGCAGCCAAGTTGAGGGGGCCTACAATGAGCAGTTCTTC
>NA|TRBV21-1|NA|TRBJ1-1
CASISEGGNTEAFF
TGTGCCAGCATCAGTGAAGGGGGGAACACTGAAGCTTTCTTT
>TRBD1|TRBV18|NA|TRBJ2-5
CASSPGTGWRETQYF
TGTGCCAGCTCACCCGGGACAGGGTGGCGAGAGACCCAGTACTTC